Shown below are 9 T cell receptor beta chains from a single sample sequenced in a study of T cell changes during pregnancy in multiple sclerosis. Assay: immunoSEQ multiplex PCR; the TCRdb copy retains only in-frame clones and omits some. The data hold approximately 68,000 clones, with 91% observed a single time. This sample comprised peripheral blood, obtained in the third trimester of pregnancy. The receptors were sampled from a female donor in good health, enrolled as a control in a pregnancy study.

The chain is built from TRBV14 and TRBJ1-4; D not certain. CDR3 size: 11 residues. Trimming removed 8 bases from V and 4 bases from J, with 5 bases in between. CDR1 and CDR2 from the germline V gene are SGHDN and FVKESK. CDR3 nucleotides: TGTGCCAGCGCCGGTAATGAAAAACTGTTTTTT. It translates to CASAGNEKLFF.

This chain uses TRBV4-1 with TRBJ1-2; D is undetermined. V lost 1 base to trimming and J lost 14 bases, with 14 bases between them. The CDR3 contains 12 residues. The V gene's germline CDR1 is MGHRA and CDR2 YSYEKL. The CDR3 coding sequence is TGCGCCAGCAGCCAAGGCGCAGGTACCCCTACCTTC. It specifies CASSQGAGTPTF.

This sequence joins TRBV19 and TRBJ2-5; 7 bases line up with TRBD2. The J segment lost 0 bases and the V segment lost 2 bases, leaving 6 bases of the junction unmatched. The V gene's germline CDR1 is LNHDA and CDR2 SQIVND (reference sequence). The CDR3 spans 16 residues. The CDR3 DNA sequence: TGTGCCAGTAGTATAAAGCCGGGACTACACCAAGAGACCCAGTACTTC. It encodes CASSIKPGLHQETQYF.

This rearrangement joins TRBV2 to TRBJ2-5; unclear D gene. The germline V and J ends were trimmed by 6 bases and 5 bases, with 10 bases remaining between them. CDR1 and CDR2 (germline): SNHLY, FYNNEI. This CDR3 contains 12 residues. DNA for the CDR3: TGTGCCAGCAGCGTGATACGGGAGACCCAGTACTTC. Amino acids: CASSVIRETQYF.

The chain joins TRBV4-3 to TRBJ1-2, with TRBD1 matching over 10 bases. This CDR3 is built from 16 residues. V lost 2 bases to trimming and J lost 7 bases; unmatched junction nucleotides: 10. CDR1 LGHNA and CDR2 YSLEER come from the germline V gene. Here the CDR3 reads CASSQSTDRGRVGYTF. The CDR3 DNA is TGCGCCAGCAGCCAATCCACAGACAGGGGGCGGGTTGGCTACACCTTC.

The chain is built from TRBV6-6 and TRBJ2-1; D perhaps matches TRBD1 (7 bases). V dropped 6 bases and J dropped 1 base, with 13 bases sitting between them. The germline CDR1 and CDR2 sequences are MNHNY and SVGAGI (reference sequence). The CDR3 is made up of 15 amino acids. The CDR3 is CASRPQGRSYNEQFF. CDR3 coding DNA: TGTGCCAGCAGGCCACAGGGGAGGTCCTACAATGAGCAGTTCTTC.

This rearrangement joins TRBV5-4 to TRBJ2-7, with 8 bases matching TRBD2. Germline V gene data show CDR1 as SGHNT and CDR2 as YYREEE (reference sequence). Losses at the gene ends were 4 bases for V and 2 bases for J; bases not matched to a gene: 11. CDR3 length: 16 amino acids. CDR3 sequence (DNA): TGTGCCAGCAGCCCCACGGGGGGGGAGGGTACCTACGAGCAGTACTTC. This translates into CASSPTGGEGTYEQYF.

The chain uses TRBV18 and TRBJ1-1, with TRBD1 as a possible D gene (5 bases). Trimming removed 2 bases from V and 12 bases from J, with 19 bases in between. Germline assignment: CDR1 KGHSH and CDR2 LQKENI. The CDR3 is 14 amino acids. The CDR3 nucleotides read TGTGCCAGCTCACCAGAGGACAATCGAAGTCGGACTTTCTTT. Its protein product is CASSPEDNRSRTFF. Full variable domain (remainder filled in from reference TRBV18 and TRBJ1-1): NAGVMQNPRHLVRRRGQEARLRCSPMKGHSHVYWYRQLPEEGLKFMVYLQKENIIDESGMPKERFSAEFPKEGPSILRIQQVVRGDSAAYFCASSPEDNRSRTFFGQGTRLTVV.

V is TRBV4-1 and J is TRBJ1-6; TRBD1 aligns across 7 bases. V lost 0 bases and J lost 7; bases outside the gene matches: 3. CDR1 is MGHRA and CDR2 is YSYEKL in the germline V gene. This CDR3 contains 15 residues. Written as DNA, the CDR3 is TGCGCCAGCAGCCAAGATCAGGGGGAGAATTCACCCCTCCACTTT. Protein: CASSQDQGENSPLHF.